The rows below give T cell receptor beta chains drawn from one sample of a study of cytomegalovirus exposure and HLA in healthy donors. Libraries were prepared by immunoSEQ multiplex PCR; TCRdb keeps only in-frame clonotypes and omits some of them. The table lists approximately 150,000 clones, about 64% of them singletons. The sample was PBMCs. The receptors originated from a woman aged 60 to 75 in good health and CMV-seropositive. The CDR3 runs from the conserved cysteine through the conserved F or W. Fields, in order: V gene, D gene, clone size, J gene, CDR3 DNA, CDR3 protein. A D gene is named only where the DNA matches it firmly. Rows give clone size only sometimes, using once, few, many, or a class for an expanded clone.

V: TRBV28; D: .; size: once; J: TRBJ2-7; DNA: TGTGCCAGCAGTGTTAATTGGGCCACCTACGAGCAGTACTTC; CDR3: CASSVNWATYEQYF
V: TRBV18; D: TRBD2; size: .; J: TRBJ2-7; DNA: TGTGCCAGCTCGTCACAACTAGCGGGAGGGCCCAGGGGCGAGCAGTACTTC; CDR3: CASSSQLAGGPRGEQYF
V: TRBV10-3; D: .; size: .; J: TRBJ1-2; DNA: TGTGCCATCAGTGAGAACTACTATGGCTACACCTTC; CDR3: CAISENYYGYTF
V: TRBV4-2; D: .; size: .; J: TRBJ2-5; DNA: TGTGCCAGCAGCTCCCGGATTAGCGGAGAAGAGACCCAGTACTTC; CDR3: CASSSRISGEETQYF
V: TRBV4-3; D: TRBD2; size: .; J: TRBJ2-3; DNA: TGCGCCAGCAGACCCTCGGGGGGAGGGTTCGATACGCAGTATTTT; CDR3: CASRPSGGGFDTQYF
V: TRBV2; D: TRBD1; size: .; J: TRBJ1-2; DNA: TGTGCCAGCAGTGAAAGGCAGGGGGCCACACCCAATGGCTACACCTTC; CDR3: CASSERQGATPNGYTF
V: TRBV29-1; D: TRBD2; size: .; J: TRBJ2-2; DNA: TGCAGCGTTGAATGGGGGGGATACGGGGAGCTGTTTTTT; CDR3: CSVEWGGYGELFF
V: TRBV19; D: TRBD2; size: .; J: TRBJ2-1; DNA: TGTGCCACTGATCCTAGCGGCCTATACAATGAGCAGTTCTTC; CDR3: CATDPSGLYNEQFF
V: TRBV10-3; D: TRBD2; size: few; J: TRBJ2-3; DNA: TGTGCCATCACCCGGACTAGCGGGAGGGAACTAGATACGCAGTATTTT; CDR3: CAITRTSGRELDTQYF
V: TRBV6-1; D: .; size: few; J: TRBJ1-5; DNA: TGTGCCAGCAGTGAAGCTTTACTGCAAGAGCGGAATCAGCCCCAGCATTTT; CDR3: CASSEALLQERNQPQHF
V: TRBV25-1; D: TRBD1; size: .; J: TRBJ2-5; DNA: TGTGCCAGCAGTCTGGACAGGGGGTTAGAGACCCAGTACTTC; CDR3: CASSLDRGLETQYF
V: TRBV5-1; D: TRBD2; size: .; J: TRBJ2-1; DNA: TGCGCCAGCAGCCCTGGACTAGCGGTCTACAATGAGCAGTTCTTC; CDR3: CASSPGLAVYNEQFF
V: TRBV4-3; D: .; size: once; J: TRBJ2-2; DNA: TGCGCCAGCAGCCAAGGTACCCCAGGGTTACGGGAGCTGTTTTTT; CDR3: CASSQGTPGLRELFF
V: TRBV13; D: TRBD2; size: .; J: TRBJ2-7; DNA: TGTGCCAGCAGCCCCAGGACTAGCTACGAGCAGTACTTC; CDR3: CASSPRTSYEQYF
V: TRBV28; D: .; size: few; J: TRBJ2-7; DNA: TGTGCCAGCAGTTTGGGTCGGGGGTCCCACCCTAGTCAGTACTTC; CDR3: CASSLGRGSHPSQYF
V: TRBV21-1; D: .; size: .; J: TRBJ2-7; DNA: TGTGCCAGCAGCTTCTGGCCGGGACAGGGGATGTACGAGCAGTACTTC; CDR3: CASSFWPGQGMYEQYF
V: TRBV6-1; D: .; size: few; J: TRBJ1-1; DNA: TGTGCCAGCAGTGAAGGGCAGTTGAACACTGAAGCTTTCTTT; CDR3: CASSEGQLNTEAFF
V: TRBV2; D: .; size: .; J: TRBJ2-7; DNA: TGTGCCAGCACGGACAGTCCCTACGAGCAGTACTTC; CDR3: CASTDSPYEQYF
V: TRBV7-8; D: TRBD1; size: .; J: TRBJ2-5; DNA: TGTGCCAGCAGCGAAACAGGGGGCATGGAGGAGACCCAGTACTTC; CDR3: CASSETGGMEETQYF
V: TRBV2; D: TRBD1; size: few; J: TRBJ1-2; DNA: TGTGCCAGCAGCCAAATTCAGGGGGCCTATGGCTACACCTTC; CDR3: CASSQIQGAYGYTF
V: TRBV19; D: .; size: few; J: TRBJ2-7; DNA: TGTGCCAGTAGCACTCTGCAGGGGGGAATCCGTTACGAGCAGTACTTC; CDR3: CASSTLQGGIRYEQYF
V: TRBV19; D: .; size: once; J: TRBJ1-1; DNA: TGTGCCAGTAGTAGGCGGGACCTACGTCTTAACACTGAAGCTTTCTTT; CDR3: CASSRRDLRLNTEAFF
V: TRBV6-6; D: TRBD1; size: .; J: TRBJ1-4; DNA: TGTGCCAGCAGTTTCGGGACAGGGGATGAAAAACTGTTTTTT; CDR3: CASSFGTGDEKLFF
V: TRBV5-6; D: TRBD1; size: once; J: TRBJ2-7; DNA: TGTGCCAGCAGCGCCCGGGACAGTTACAGGTACGAGCAGTACTTC; CDR3: CASSARDSYRYEQYF
V: TRBV11-2; D: TRBD1; size: .; J: TRBJ2-7; DNA: TGTGCCAGCAGCCCCCGGGACAGGGCATCCTACGAGCAGTACTTC; CDR3: CASSPRDRASYEQYF
V: TRBV2; D: .; size: .; J: TRBJ2-5; DNA: TGTGCCAGCCCTCCTAGTGGGGCGGAGACCCAGTACTTC; CDR3: CASPPSGAETQYF
V: TRBV2; D: TRBD2; size: few; J: TRBJ2-7; DNA: TGTGCCAGCAGTGTGGGCGGGGGGACCTACGAGCAGTACTTC; CDR3: CASSVGGGTYEQYF
V: TRBV9; D: .; size: .; J: TRBJ2-7; DNA: TGTGCCAGCAGCGTAGGGGCTAGCAGCTACGAGCAGTACTTC; CDR3: CASSVGASSYEQYF